This passage covers 14 T cell receptor beta chains from one sample sequenced in a study of T cell changes during pregnancy in multiple sclerosis. The table came from immunoSEQ multiplex PCR; TCRdb's copy has only in-frame clones and leaves some out. The sample carries about 17,000 clones, 84% recorded once. The sample in question was CD8+ T cells from peripheral blood mononuclear cells, obtained in the third trimester of pregnancy. These TCRs come from a female donor in good health, enrolled as a control in a pregnancy study.

The J gene is TRBJ2-7, the V gene TRBV5-5; 7 nucleotides line up with TRBD2. J lost 2 bases, V lost 5 bases, and 7 bases had no gene match. CDR1 and CDR2 (germline): SGHKS, YYEKEE (reference sequence). The CDR3 is 14 residues long. CDR3 in amino acids: CASRTASGTYEQYF. In nucleotides, the CDR3 is TGTGCCAGCAGGACGGCTAGCGGAACCTACGAGCAGTACTTC.

The rearrangement uses TRBV4-1 and TRBJ1-3; D not resolved. Per germline, CDR1 MGHRA and CDR2 YSYEKL. V lost 0 bases to trimming and J lost 0 bases, with 6 bases between them. The CDR3 is 15 amino acids. CDR3 protein: CASSQDRGSGNTIYF. CDR3 nucleotide sequence: TGCGCCAGCAGCCAAGATCGCGGCTCTGGAAACACCATATATTTT.

The chain employs TRBV20-1 and TRBJ2-5, with D unresolved. The germline CDR1 and CDR2 sequences are DFQATT and SNEGSKA (reference sequence). The CDR3 length is 10 residues. Trimming removed 6 bases from V and 2 bases from J, with 4 bases in between. CDR3 nucleotide sequence: TGCAGTGCGGCTCAAGAGACCCAGTACTTC. It translates to CSAAQETQYF.

Written as DNA, the CDR3 is TGTGCCAGTAGTAGTTTGGAGCAACTGAACACTGAAGCTTTCTTT. This translates into CASSSLEQLNTEAFF. The genes are TRBV19 and TRBJ1-1; D ambiguous. The CDR3 runs 15 residues. Trimming shortened V by 4 bases and J by 0 bases, and 12 bases separated the two germline ends. Germline CDR1 and CDR2: LNHDA and SQIVND (reference sequence). The entire variable domain, with the rest obtained from reference TRBV19 and TRBJ1-1, is as follows: DGGITQSPKYLFRKEGQNVTLSCEQNLNHDAMYWYRQDPGQGLRLIYYSQIVNDFQKGDIAEGYSVSREKKESFPLTVTSAQKNPTAFYLCASSSLEQLNTEAFFGQGTRLTVV.

This clone was observed a few times. The chain recombines TRBV7-8 with TRBJ2-6; D remains ambiguous. The CDR3 has 18 amino acids. Trimming left V 0 bases short and J 0 bases short, with 12 bases between. Per germline, CDR1 SGHVS and CDR2 FQNEAQ. The CDR3 region is CASSLALLDISGANVLTF. The CDR3 DNA is TGTGCCAGCAGCTTAGCCCTCTTAGATATCTCTGGGGCCAACGTCCTGACTTTC. Full variable domain (rest looked up from reference TRBV7-8 and TRBJ2-6): GAGVSQSPRYKVAKRGQDVALRCDPISGHVSLFWYQQALGQGPEFLTYFQNEAQLDKSGLPSDRFFAERPEGSVSTLKIQRTQQEDSAVYLCASSLALLDISGANVLTFGAGSRLTVL.

The chain carries TRBV7-8 and TRBJ2-1, with TRBD2 identical over 8 bases. This CDR3 is built from 17 residues. Trimming at V came to 2 bases and at J to 2 bases, leaving 8 bases not matched to a gene. CDR1 SGHVS and CDR2 FQNEAQ come from the germline V gene. DNA for the CDR3: TGTGCCAGCAGCTTATCCTTAGCGGGAACGGCCTACAATGAGCAGTTCTTC. Translated: CASSLSLAGTAYNEQFF.

A few counts support this clone. The V gene is TRBV10-3, the J gene TRBJ2-7; no firm D call. Trimming removed 5 bases at V and 6 bases at J, with 11 bases between. The V gene's germline CDR1 is ENHRY and CDR2 SYGVKD. The CDR3 covers 12 residues. CDR3 sequence: CAISTRLVEQYF. In DNA, the CDR3 is TGTGCCATCAGTACGAGGTTGGTCGAGCAGTACTTC.

This chain joins TRBV9 and TRBJ2-3; D is undetermined. V was cut by 0 bases and J by 2 bases, with 16 bases left in between. The CDR3 extends over 17 amino acids. Germline CDR1 reads SGDLS; CDR2 reads YYNGEE. This CDR3 is CASSVAPQASNTDTQYF. The CDR3 DNA follows: TGTGCCAGCAGCGTAGCTCCCCAGGCATCTAACACAGATACGCAGTATTTT.

The chain couples TRBV7-9 to TRBJ2-3; D perhaps matches TRBD1 (5 bases). Germline V lookup: CDR1 SEHNR, CDR2 FQNEAQ (reference sequence). The CDR3 has 15 amino acids. V shed 5 bases and J shed 3 bases, with 15 bases lying between them. The CDR3 bases are TGTGCCAGCAGCCCATCCGGTTCAGGGACAGATACGCAGTATTTT. Translating gives CASSPSGSGTDTQYF.

In its sample, this clone was seen a few times. The chain joins TRBV6-4 to TRBJ2-2; D may be TRBD1 (5 bases). The CDR3 is 16 amino acids. V lost 2 bases, J lost 3 bases, and 13 bases lay in between. Germline lookup yields CDR1 MRHNA and CDR2 SNTAGT. The CDR3 region is CASSDGKGADTGELFF. The CDR3 region has the DNA TGTGCCAGCAGTGACGGTAAAGGGGCCGACACCGGGGAGCTGTTTTTT.

The chain combines TRBV5-1 with TRBJ2-1; TRBD2 matches 7 bases. The CDR3 sequence is 17 residues long. CDR1 and CDR2 from the germline V gene are SGHRS and YFSETQ. J gave up 6 bases and V 5 bases, and 17 bases lay outside the gene matches. The CDR3 sequence: CASSFTAHQPGGNEQFF. Written as DNA, the CDR3 is TGCGCCAGCAGTTTCACAGCACACCAACCGGGGGGCAATGAGCAGTTCTTC.

Judged by abundance, this clone is medium-sized (0.01 to 0.1%). The chain links TRBV6-1 to TRBJ1-5, with D perhaps matching TRBD1 (6 bases). The CDR3 covers 14 residues. Germline V gives CDR1 MNHNS, CDR2 SASEGT. The ends were cut back, 7 bases at V and 6 bases at J, with 16 bases in the middle. This CDR3 reads CASNPQGIPQPQHF. The CDR3 DNA reads as TGTGCCAGCAACCCACAGGGTATCCCTCAGCCCCAGCATTTT.

This clone was observed a single time. The chain recombines TRBV18 with TRBJ2-7; the D is unclear. This CDR3 contains 13 residues. Germline loops: CDR1 KGHSH, CDR2 LQKENI. V lost 0 bases and J lost 2, with 5 bases in between. In DNA, the CDR3 is TGTGCCAGCTCACCACCGGAGACCTACGAGCAGTACTTC. It is translated as CASSPPETYEQYF.

This chain uses TRBV11-2 with TRBJ1-2; TRBD1 is a possible D gene (5 bases). Germline loops: CDR1 SGHAT, CDR2 FQNNGV. This CDR3 is built from 14 residues. V lost 5 bases and J lost 5, with 15 bases in between. The chain's CDR3 is CASSVGGRGYGYTF. The CDR3 DNA follows: TGTGCCAGCAGCGTAGGAGGGCGGGGGTATGGCTACACCTTC.